This note documents a single TCR beta chain sequence. The antigen is unknown. This sample is drawn from a study of CD8 T cells in ankylosing spondylitis. The V end was cut by 7 bases, the J end by 2 bases, with 12 bases between. Germline CDR1 LNHNV, CDR2 YYDKDF (reference sequence). The CDR3 has 13 amino acids. The study, taken as a whole, reports: One TCR beta motif, made up of eight or nine highly homologous variants, appeared characteristic of ankylosing spondylitis blood. Relatively rare in peripheral blood, disease-linked clones were also CD8+.

Making the TCR beta libraries involved quantitative 5'-RACE with molecular barcodes. TCRdb independently ran MiXCR on the 5' RACE reads; one entry per CDR3 protein. The data contain 250,000 to 350,000 distinct CDR3 sequences, 20% of them singletons. The sequenced sample consisted of blood, either unsorted or a sorted T cell fraction (not recorded which). The J gene is TRBJ2-7, the V gene TRBV15, with D perhaps TRBD1 or TRBD2 (5 bases each). This receptor was taken from a male donor with ankylosing spondylitis or in good health (not recorded which). Here the CDR3 reads CATKRGYTYEQYV. DNA of the CDR3: TGTGCCACCAAGAGGGGTTACACCTACGAGCAGTACGTC.